The 4 T cell receptor beta chains below come from one sample, sequenced in a study of blood T cell repertoires in COVID-19. Profiled with immunoSEQ multiplex PCR; TCRdb holds only in-frame clones, not every one. Of more than 110,000 clones listed, less than 85% were seen once; the top ten hold about 5.8%. The material sequenced was peripheral blood. The receptors were sampled from a human donor in a cohort sampled during active COVID-19.

This clone occurred a few times. The chain uses TRBV11-2 and TRBJ2-7; D possibly corresponds to TRBD1 (6 bases). CDR1 is SGHAT and CDR2 is FQNNGV in the germline V gene. The CDR3 contains 13 residues. V was pared by 7 bases and J by 3 bases, with 13 bases between. This chain's CDR3 is CASKDSRVYEQYF. Written as DNA, the CDR3 is TGTGCCAGCAAGGACAGTAGAGTCTACGAGCAGTACTTC.

The chain has TRBV19 and TRBJ2-5; 9 nucleotides agree with TRBD2. J lost 5 bases, V lost 7 bases, and 14 bases had no gene match. This CDR3 has 16 residues. Germline values: CDR1 LNHDA, CDR2 SQIVND (reference sequence). Written as DNA, the CDR3 is TGTGCCAGTACCACCAGAGGCGGGGGGGCTGGCGAGACCCAGTACTTC. Its protein product is CASTTRGGGAGETQYF. The whole variable domain, remainder taken from reference TRBV19 and TRBJ2-5, is DGGITQSPKYLFRKEGQNVTLSCEQNLNHDAMYWYRQDPGQGLRLIYYSQIVNDFQKGDIAEGYSVSREKKESFPLTVTSAQKNPTAFYLCASTTRGGGAGETQYFGPGTRLLVL.

V is TRBV5-4 and J is TRBJ2-1; 12 bases are a match to TRBD2. Germline V lookup: CDR1 SGHNT, CDR2 YYREEE (reference sequence). J was trimmed by 4 bases and V by 4 bases; bases with no gene match: 9. The CDR3 covers 17 residues. The CDR3 coding sequence is TGTGCCAGCAGCCAATATGGACTAGCGGGGATTTACAATGAGCAGTTCTTC. Translation gives CASSQYGLAGIYNEQFF.

The chain is built from TRBV5-1 and TRBJ2-2; D is possibly TRBD2 (6 bases). Germline V gene data show CDR1 as SGHRS and CDR2 as YFSETQ. This CDR3 has 14 amino acids. Trimming removed 3 bases at V and 1 base at J, with 7 bases between. The CDR3 nucleotides are TGCGCCAGCAGCTGGGACTGGAACACCGGGGAGCTGTTTTTT. It codes for CASSWDWNTGELFF.